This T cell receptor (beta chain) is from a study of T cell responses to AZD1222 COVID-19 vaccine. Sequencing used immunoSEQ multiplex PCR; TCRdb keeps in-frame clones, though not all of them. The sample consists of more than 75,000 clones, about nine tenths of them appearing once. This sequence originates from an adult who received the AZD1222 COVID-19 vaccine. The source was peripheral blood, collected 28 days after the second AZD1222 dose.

The CDR3 DNA sequence: TGTGCCAGCAGGGGACAGGGGGCTGTTACTGAAGCTTTCTTT. This codes for CASRGQGAVTEAFF. This chain joins TRBV6-5 and TRBJ1-1, with TRBD1 identical over 12 bases. The J segment lost 5 bases and the V segment lost 6 bases, leaving 4 bases of the junction unmatched. Germline V gene data show CDR1 as MNHEY and CDR2 as SVGAGI. This CDR3 has 14 amino acids.